The next 10 T cell receptor beta chains were all read from a single sample in a study of multiple sclerosis patients with progressive multifocal leukoencephalopathy. Using immunoSEQ multiplex PCR, the repertoire was profiled, and TCRdb retains in-frame clones only, with some absent. The table shows about 25,000 clones, with less than 95% occurring only once. The sample's time point: approximately 11 months of natalizumab therapy. The source was PBMCs, collected from a patient treated with natalizumab. Source of these receptors: a man under 40 with multiple sclerosis.

The chain links TRBV9 to TRBJ1-4; maybe TRBD1 (5 bases). The CDR3 extends over 15 amino acids. Germline V gives CDR1 SGDLS, CDR2 YYNGEE. The germline V and J ends were trimmed by 4 bases and 4 bases, with 14 bases remaining between them. The CDR3: CASSTGAGLNEKLFF. CDR3 sequence (DNA): TGTGCCAGCAGCACTGGGGCAGGACTTAATGAAAAACTGTTTTTT.

The chain has TRBV7-8 and TRBJ1-2, with 11 positions matching TRBD1. There are 14 residues in the CDR3. V lost 6 bases and J lost 7; bases outside the gene matches: 7. Germline loops: CDR1 SGHVS, CDR2 FQNEAQ. This CDR3 is CASSYGQGASGYTF. The CDR3 DNA follows: TGTGCCAGCAGTTATGGACAGGGGGCCAGTGGCTACACCTTC.

This chain connects TRBV30 to TRBJ2-7; 9 bases match TRBD2. From germline, CDR1 is GTSNPN and CDR2 SVGIG (reference sequence). CDR3 length equals 12 residues. After removal of 8 bases from V and 2 bases from J, the junction contained 4 bases not matched to a gene. CDR3 protein: CAGGLATYEQYF. The CDR3 DNA is TGTGCCGGGGGACTAGCAACCTACGAGCAGTACTTC.

The rearrangement links TRBV30 to TRBJ2-1, with TRBD2 matching over 7 bases. Trimming cost V 3 bases and J 8 bases; bases outside gene matches: 16. Germline loops: CDR1 GTSNPN, CDR2 SVGIG (reference sequence). This CDR3 has 16 residues. Written as DNA, the CDR3 is TGTGCCTGGAGACCCCCTGACCAGCGGGACTCGGATGAGCAGTTCTTC. The encoded protein is CAWRPPDQRDSDEQFF.

This clone appeared once. The chain couples TRBV13 to TRBJ2-7; a possible D gene is TRBD2 (5 bases). Trimming removed 0 bases at V and 3 bases at J, with 9 bases between. Germline V gives CDR1 PRHDT, CDR2 FYEKMQ (reference sequence). The CDR3 is made up of 14 amino acids. Written as DNA, the CDR3 is TGTGCCAGCAGCTTAGGTCTGGGGAGCTACGAGCAGTACGTC. The encoded protein is CASSLGLGSYEQYV.

J is TRBJ2-7 and V is TRBV7-2; TRBD2 aligns across 8 bases. This CDR3 has 14 amino acids. From germline, CDR1 is SGHTA and CDR2 FQGNSA. V shed 1 base, J shed 3 bases, and the junction held 2 bases outside the gene matches. The CDR3 region is CASSLEGTSYEQYF. CDR3 in DNA: TGTGCCAGCAGCTTAGAGGGGACTAGCTACGAGCAGTACTTC.

The rearrangement joins TRBV7-7 to TRBJ2-2; tentatively, D is TRBD1 or TRBD2 (5 bases each). The V end lost 1 base, the J end lost 3 bases, and 15 bases lay between the germline ends. The CDR3 loop spans 17 amino acids. Germline values: CDR1 SSHAT, CDR2 FNYEAQ (reference sequence). The CDR3 DNA follows: TGTGCCAGCAGCTTAGGGGACCGGGGAAGATACACCGGGGAGCTGTTTTTT. As protein: CASSLGDRGRYTGELFF. The variable domain in full, with the rest retrieved from reference TRBV7-7 and TRBJ2-2, is GAGVSQSPRYKVTKRGQDVTLRCDPISSHATLYWYQQALGQGPEFLTYFNYEAQPDKSGLPSDRFSAERPEGSISTLTIQRTEQRDSAMYRCASSLGDRGRYTGELFFGEGSRLTVL.

This chain uses TRBV27 with TRBJ1-4; D not resolved. The CDR3 consists of 14 residues. CDR1 is MNHEY and CDR2 is SMNVEV in the germline V gene (reference sequence). V dropped 0 bases and J dropped 8 bases, with 10 bases sitting between them. CDR3 nucleotide sequence: TGTGCCAGCAGTTTATCGGGTGGAGGCGAAAAACTGTTTTTT. Protein: CASSLSGGGEKLFF.

The CDR3 bases are TGCGCCAGCAGCCAAGATTTGAGCTCCTACGAGCAGTACTTC. Encoded protein: CASSQDLSSYEQYF. The V call is TRBV4-3, the J call TRBJ2-7; D is ambiguous. CDR1 is LGHNA and CDR2 is YSLEER in the germline V gene. This CDR3 has 14 residues. With 0 bases removed from V and 0 bases from J, the gap between germline ends came to 6 bases.

This clone was recorded once. This chain uses TRBV27 with TRBJ1-2; D is ambiguous. The germline V gene has CDR1 MNHEY and CDR2 SMNVEV (reference sequence). The CDR3 contains 13 residues. V was shortened by 7 bases and J by 8 bases, with 17 bases between the two germline ends. The chain's CDR3 is CASKASGFGGYTF. CDR3 coding DNA: TGTGCCAGCAAAGCGTCTGGCTTTGGGGGCTACACCTTC.